This TCR beta chain is from a study of T cells in Graves' hyperthyroidism and ophthalmopathy. Study as a whole: Peripheral blood collection took place at initial diagnosis, before any treatment. General study points: The majority of expanded thyroid clonotypes above 0.001 also appeared in blood.

Germline loops: CDR1 MNHEY, CDR2 SMNVEV (reference sequence). Trimming removed 0 bases at V and 0 bases at J, with 7 bases between. CDR3 length equals 15 residues. What was amplified from RNA transcripts were TCR beta CDR3 regions. First-round RT-PCR of the TCR CDR3 relied on the HTBI primer set. TCRdb used MiXCR to reprocess the multiplex PCR reads, holding one entry per CDR3 protein. This table has approximately 710,000 distinct CDR3 sequences, roughly a sixth appearing once. Diagnostic decisions used clinical symptoms, serum thyroxine and TRAb, thyroid ultrasound and orbital computed tomography. Cells are PBMCs isolated from approximately 9.2 ml of fresh blood. This clonotype occurred many times. Its specificity is not known.

This sequence was found in a man between 50 and 59 years old with Graves' hyperthyroidism. This chain links TRBV27 with TRBJ2-3, with D perhaps TRBD2 (6 bases). The sample comprised blood. CDR3 nucleotide sequence: TGTGCCAGCAGTTTATCGGGGGGAAGCACAGATACGCAGTATTTT. Protein: CASSLSGGSTDTQYF.